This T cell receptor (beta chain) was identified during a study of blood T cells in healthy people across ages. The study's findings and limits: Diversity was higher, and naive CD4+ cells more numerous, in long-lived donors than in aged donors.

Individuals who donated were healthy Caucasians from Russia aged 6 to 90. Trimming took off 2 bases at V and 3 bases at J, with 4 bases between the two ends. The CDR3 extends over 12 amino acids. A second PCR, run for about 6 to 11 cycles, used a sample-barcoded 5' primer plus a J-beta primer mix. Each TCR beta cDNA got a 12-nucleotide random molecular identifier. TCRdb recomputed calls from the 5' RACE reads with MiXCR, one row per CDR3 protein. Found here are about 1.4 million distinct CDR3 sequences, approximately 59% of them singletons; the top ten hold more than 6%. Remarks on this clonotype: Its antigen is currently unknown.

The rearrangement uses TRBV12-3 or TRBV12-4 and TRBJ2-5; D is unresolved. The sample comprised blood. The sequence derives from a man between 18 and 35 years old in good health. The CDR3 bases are TGTGCCAGCAGTTTATGGGAAGAGACCCAGTACTTC. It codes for CASSLWEETQYF.